This T cell receptor (beta chain) stems from a study of human T cells and chemical hapten exposure. The sample's time point: pre-sensitization, week 0. Treatment in this sample: therapeutic diphenylcyclopropenone sensitization with weekly scalp DPC. Suited to DPC and affected by alopecia, the donors ranged from 18 to 70 years old. In its sample, this clonotype was seen a few times. Individual cDNA molecules had unique molecular identifiers attached to them by the library. Under the authors' procedure: Sample-level TCR yields exhibited a median of about 91,000, with a range of about 20,000 to 700,000. TCRdb re-derived calls from the RACE reads in MiXCR, one entry per CDR3 protein. TCRdb, not the authors, supplied the V and J calls. The sample comprises under 400,000 distinct CDR3 sequences, 5.1% of which are singletons, and 2% to 3% rests with the top ten. Trimming cost V 3 bases and J 5 bases, with 13 bases left between them. CDR3 length: 14 residues.

The sequences come from whole blood, collected in connection with sensitization to the hapten diphenylcyclopropenone (DPC). The TCR comes from a woman aged 45-65 years with alopecia areata. Some clones in this sample may be carry-over from other donors' samples. The chain has TRBV12-3 or TRBV12-4 and TRBJ1-1; D may be TRBD1 (6 bases). Here the CDR3 DNA reads TGTGCCAGCAGTTTCGCGGGGGGCAGAACTGAAGCTTTCTTT. Protein: CASSFAGGRTEAFF.